The sequence of this T cell receptor (beta chain) was determined in a study of blood T cell repertoires in COVID-19. Background on the study: There were acute and convalescent COVID-19 samples, and they came from the United States, Italy and Spain. From T cells, B-cell-depleted T cells, or PBMCs came the material, which was cDNA or gDNA.

V lost 6 bases to trimming and J lost 5 bases; unmatched junction nucleotides: 7. Germline CDR1 reads MGHDK; CDR2 reads SYGVNS. The CDR3 consists of 14 residues. Sequencing used immunoSEQ multiplex PCR; TCRdb keeps in-frame clones, though not all of them. The sample comprises more than 250,000 clones, 92% of which are singletons, and less than 20% rests with the top ten. The sequenced material came from PBMCs or T cells enriched from blood (not recorded which). The rearrangement joins TRBV25-1 to TRBJ2-7, with 10 bases matching TRBD2. The sequence was obtained from a woman aged 25 to 39 who had recovered from COVID-19. The CDR3 coding sequence is TGTGCCAGCAGCTCTAGCGGGAGTTTAGACGAGCAGTACTTC. Protein product: CASSSSGSLDEQYF.